The TCR beta chain described here comes from a study of Graves' ophthalmopathy and Graves' hyperthyroidism. For this clonotype: The target antigen is unknown. This may be a read error, as it is one base from a much larger clone.

The authors amplified TCR beta CDR3 regions, and they did so from RNA transcripts for repertoire sequencing. HTBI primers were employed in first-round RT-PCR, then a second-round multiplex PCR followed. TCRdb analysed the multiplex PCR reads with MiXCR anew, one entry per CDR3 protein. The data show around 1,000,000 distinct CDR3 sequences, with 36% seen just once and 11% held by the top ten. Excluded were patients with other autoimmune diseases, uncontrolled infections, pregnancy or lactation. Clinical symptoms, serum thyroxine, TRAb, thyroid ultrasound and orbital computed tomography were relied on for diagnosis. Study-wide points: Blood repertoires reportedly contained most expanded thyroid clonotypes above 0.001 frequency. The model reached 70% to 71% sensitivity and about 72% specificity for predicting ophthalmopathy progression.

This clonotype was sampled from an adult man with Graves' hyperthyroidism. The material sequenced was peripheral blood or thyroid tissue (not recorded which).

CDR3 in DNA: TGTGCCAGCAGTTTACGACTAGCGACCTACGAGCAGTACTTC. This encodes CASSLRLATYEQYF. The chain joins TRBV12-3 or TRBV12-4 to TRBJ2-7; 8 positions agree with TRBD2. V gave up 2 bases and J gave up 2 bases; unmatched junction bases: 2. The CDR3 totals 14 residues.